The 5 T cell receptor beta chains given below trace back to one sample, sequenced in a study of shared clonotypes between healthy human individuals. The repertoire was sequenced with immunoSEQ multiplex PCR; TCRdb's copy has only in-frame clones and lacks some. This sample has fewer than 1.8 million clones, with 98% found just once. Source material: naive CD4+ T cells sorted from blood. Regarding subset: CD45RA+ positively selected. All receptors derive from a man between 25 and 39 years old in good health.

This clone is a singleton in its sample. The rearrangement links TRBV7-9 to TRBJ2-1; 7 bases are shared with TRBD1. Germline V CDR1 and CDR2: SEHNR, FQNEAQ (reference sequence). V was clipped by 5 bases and J by 3 bases; unmatched bases: 10. This CDR3 is built from 16 residues. DNA of the CDR3: TGTGCCAGCAGCAAAACCGGGACAGCCCTCTACAATGAGCAGTTCTTC. It encodes CASSKTGTALYNEQFF.

This sequence joins TRBV28 and TRBJ1-5, with 7 bases matching TRBD1. The trim removed 7 bases at V and 7 bases at J, leaving 13 bases unmatched. CDR1 and CDR2 from the germline V gene are MDHEN and SYDVKM. The CDR3 has 15 residues. CDR3 in amino acids: CASKSPGGSNQPQHF. The CDR3, as DNA: TGTGCCAGCAAATCCCCAGGGGGATCCAACCAGCCCCAGCATTTT.

This rearrangement joins TRBV2 to TRBJ1-5; possibly TRBD1 for D (6 bases). The CDR3 consists of 15 residues. Trimming pared 7 bases from V and 5 bases from J, leaving 18 bases between. Per germline, CDR1 SNHLY and CDR2 FYNNEI. CDR3 protein: CASKPLTGPDQPQHF. The CDR3 DNA is TGTGCCAGCAAACCCCTGACAGGACCAGATCAGCCCCAGCATTTT.

The rearrangement joins TRBV18 to TRBJ2-7; 10 positions agree with TRBD1. V shed 2 bases and J 5 bases; nucleotides not matched to a gene: 9. This CDR3 contains 16 residues. Germline loops: CDR1 KGHSH, CDR2 LQKENI. The CDR3 DNA is TGTGCCAGCTCACCATTTAGGGGACAGGGGAGCGACGAGCAGTACTTC. Residues: CASSPFRGQGSDEQYF.

The chain is built from TRBV6-1 and TRBJ1-1, with 10 nucleotides matching TRBD1. In germline, CDR1 is MNHNS, CDR2 SASEGT. With 6 bases clipped from V and 3 bases from J, the junction kept 7 bases outside the gene matches. This CDR3 comprises 15 residues. CDR3 sequence (DNA): TGTGCCAGCAGCCAAGATGGGACAGGGGACACTGAAGCTTTCTTT. It specifies CASSQDGTGDTEAFF.